The clone carrying this T cell receptor beta chain was seen many times. The sample originates from a study of regulatory T cells in long-lasting Graves disease. CDR3 length: 15 amino acids. Germline V lookup: CDR1 SGHAT, CDR2 FQNNGV. Trimming removed 5 bases from V and 7 bases from J, with 21 bases in between. Time point here: newly diagnosed GD, antithyroid drugs for less than 3 months. Researchers made the TCR library from RNA that was extracted from PBMCs. Researchers made TCR beta libraries by using iRepertoire HTBI primers and running Arm-PCR on CDR3 regions. Using its own MiXCR run on the multiplex PCR reads, TCRdb lists one record per CDR3 protein. The table has around 500,000 distinct CDR3 sequences, 12% seen once. These data are also associated with another study on T cells in Graves' hyperthyroidism and ophthalmopathy. That paper adds: Separating ophthalmopathy from stable hyperthyroidism was achieved by a 13 V-J model.

The chain combines TRBV11-2 with TRBJ2-7, with D perhaps matching TRBD2 (5 bases). The sample in question was peripheral blood mononuclear cells (PBMCs), obtained at new diagnosis, from a patient treated with antithyroid drugs. This clonotype originated in a woman aged 25 to 45 with Graves disease. CDR3 loop: CASSRSGAPTGEQYF. The CDR3 nucleotides are TGTGCCAGCAGCCGCTCCGGCGCACCTACGGGGGAGCAGTACTTC.